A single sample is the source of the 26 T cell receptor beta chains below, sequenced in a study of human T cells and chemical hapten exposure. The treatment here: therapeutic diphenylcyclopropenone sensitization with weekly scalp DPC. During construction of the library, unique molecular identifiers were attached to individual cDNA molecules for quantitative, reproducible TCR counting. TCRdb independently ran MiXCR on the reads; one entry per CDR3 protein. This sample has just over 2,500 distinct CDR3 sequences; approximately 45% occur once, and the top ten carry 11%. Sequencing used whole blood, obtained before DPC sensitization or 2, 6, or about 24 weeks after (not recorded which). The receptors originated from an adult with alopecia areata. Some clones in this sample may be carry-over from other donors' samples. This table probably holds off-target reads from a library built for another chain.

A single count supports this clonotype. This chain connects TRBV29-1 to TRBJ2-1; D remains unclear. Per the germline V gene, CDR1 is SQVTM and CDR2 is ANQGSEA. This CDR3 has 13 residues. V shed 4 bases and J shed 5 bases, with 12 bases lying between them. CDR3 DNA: TGCAGCGTTGTCCCCAGAAGAGACAATGAGCAGTTCTTC. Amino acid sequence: CSVVPRRDNEQFF.

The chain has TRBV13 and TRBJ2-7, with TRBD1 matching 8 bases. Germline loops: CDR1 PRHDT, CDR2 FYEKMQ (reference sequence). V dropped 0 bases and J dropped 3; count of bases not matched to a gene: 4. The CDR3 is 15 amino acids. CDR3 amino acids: CASSLGAGGFYEQYF. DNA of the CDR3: TGTGCCAGCAGCTTAGGGGCAGGGGGCTTCTACGAGCAGTACTTC. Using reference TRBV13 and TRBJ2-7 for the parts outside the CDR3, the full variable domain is AAGVIQSPRHLIKEKRETATLKCYPIPRHDTVYWYQQGPGQDPQFLISFYEKMQSDKGSIPDRFSAQQFSDYHSELNMSSLELGDSALYFCASSLGAGGFYEQYFGPGTRLTVT.

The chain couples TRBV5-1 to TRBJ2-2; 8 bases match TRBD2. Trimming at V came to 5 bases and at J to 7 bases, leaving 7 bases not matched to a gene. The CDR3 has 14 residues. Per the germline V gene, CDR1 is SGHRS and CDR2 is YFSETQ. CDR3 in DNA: TGCGCCAGCAGAGGAGGAGCGGGAGTCGGGGAGCTGTTTTTT. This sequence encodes CASRGGAGVGELFF.

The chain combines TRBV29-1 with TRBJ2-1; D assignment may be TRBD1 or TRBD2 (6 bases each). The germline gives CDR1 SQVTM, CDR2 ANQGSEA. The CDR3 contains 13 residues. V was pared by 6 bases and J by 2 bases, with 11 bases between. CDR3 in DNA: TGCAGCGTAGAGGGGGGAGCCTACAATGAGCAGTTCTTC. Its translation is CSVEGGAYNEQFF.

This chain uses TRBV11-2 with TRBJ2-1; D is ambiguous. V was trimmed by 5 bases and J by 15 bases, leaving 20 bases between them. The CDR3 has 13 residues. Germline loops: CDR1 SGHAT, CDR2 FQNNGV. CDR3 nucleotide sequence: TGTGCCAGCAGCCCAGGAGCAATCACAAGGGCGTTCTTC. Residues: CASSPGAITRAFF.

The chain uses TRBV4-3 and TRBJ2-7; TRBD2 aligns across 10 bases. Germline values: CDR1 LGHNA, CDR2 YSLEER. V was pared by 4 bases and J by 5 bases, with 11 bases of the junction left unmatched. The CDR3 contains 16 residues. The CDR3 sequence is CASSPTLLAGADEQYF. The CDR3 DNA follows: TGCGCCAGCAGCCCGACTCTTCTAGCGGGAGCCGACGAGCAGTACTTC.

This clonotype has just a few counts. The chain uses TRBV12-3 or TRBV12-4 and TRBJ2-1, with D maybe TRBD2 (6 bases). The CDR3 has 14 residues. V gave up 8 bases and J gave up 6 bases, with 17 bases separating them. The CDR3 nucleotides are TGTGCCAGCGCGGCGGGAAGAGGGATCAATGAGCAGTTCTTC. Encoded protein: CASAAGRGINEQFF.

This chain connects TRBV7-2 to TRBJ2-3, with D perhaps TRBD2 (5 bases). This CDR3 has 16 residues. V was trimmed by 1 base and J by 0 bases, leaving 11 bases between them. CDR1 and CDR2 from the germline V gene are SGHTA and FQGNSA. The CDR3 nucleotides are TGTGCCAGCAGCTTAGGATGGGAGACGAGCACAGATACGCAGTATTTT. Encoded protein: CASSLGWETSTDTQYF.

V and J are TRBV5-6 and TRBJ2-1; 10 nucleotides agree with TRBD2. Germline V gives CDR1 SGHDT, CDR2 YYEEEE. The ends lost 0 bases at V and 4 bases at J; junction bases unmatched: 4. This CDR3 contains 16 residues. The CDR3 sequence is CASSLGASGSYNEQFF. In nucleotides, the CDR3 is TGTGCCAGCAGCTTGGGTGCTAGCGGGAGTTACAATGAGCAGTTCTTC.

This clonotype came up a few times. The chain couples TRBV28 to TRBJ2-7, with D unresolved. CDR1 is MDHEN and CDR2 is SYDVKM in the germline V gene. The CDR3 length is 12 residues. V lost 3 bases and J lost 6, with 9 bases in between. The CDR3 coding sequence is TGTGCCAGCAGTTTTTTGGCATCCGAGCAGTACTTC. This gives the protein CASSFLASEQYF.

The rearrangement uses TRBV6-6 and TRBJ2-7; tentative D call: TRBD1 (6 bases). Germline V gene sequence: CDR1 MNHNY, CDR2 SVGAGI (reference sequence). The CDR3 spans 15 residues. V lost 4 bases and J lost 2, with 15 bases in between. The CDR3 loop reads CASSSGQIPPYEQYF. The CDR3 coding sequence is TGTGCCAGCAGTTCCGGACAGATTCCACCCTACGAGCAGTACTTC.

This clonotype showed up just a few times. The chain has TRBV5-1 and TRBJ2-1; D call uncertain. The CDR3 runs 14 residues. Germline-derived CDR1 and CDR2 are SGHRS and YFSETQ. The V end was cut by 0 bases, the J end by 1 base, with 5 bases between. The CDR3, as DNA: TGCGCCAGCAGCTTGGGCGGATCCTACAATGAGCAGTTCTTC. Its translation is CASSLGGSYNEQFF.

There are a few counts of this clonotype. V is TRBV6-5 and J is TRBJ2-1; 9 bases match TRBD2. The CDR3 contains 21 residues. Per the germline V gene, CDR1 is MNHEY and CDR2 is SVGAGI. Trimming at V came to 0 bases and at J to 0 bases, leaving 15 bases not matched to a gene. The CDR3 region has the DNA TGTGCCAGCAGTTACTCGAGGTCACTAGCGGGCTTCCAAAGCTCCTACAATGAGCAGTTCTTC. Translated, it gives CASSYSRSLAGFQSSYNEQFF.

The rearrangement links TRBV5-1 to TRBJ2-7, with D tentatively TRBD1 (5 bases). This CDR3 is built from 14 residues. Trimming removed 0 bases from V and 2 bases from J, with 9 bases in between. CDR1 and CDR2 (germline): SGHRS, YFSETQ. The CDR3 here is CASSLVTATYEQYF. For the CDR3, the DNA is TGCGCCAGCAGCTTGGTGACAGCCACCTACGAGCAGTACTTC.

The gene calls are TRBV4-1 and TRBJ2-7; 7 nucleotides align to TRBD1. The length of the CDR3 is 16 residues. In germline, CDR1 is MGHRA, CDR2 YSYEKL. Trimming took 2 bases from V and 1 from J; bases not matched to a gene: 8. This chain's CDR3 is CASSQTNRGRSYEQYF. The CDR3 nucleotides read TGCGCCAGCAGCCAAACGAACAGGGGAAGGTCCTACGAGCAGTACTTC.

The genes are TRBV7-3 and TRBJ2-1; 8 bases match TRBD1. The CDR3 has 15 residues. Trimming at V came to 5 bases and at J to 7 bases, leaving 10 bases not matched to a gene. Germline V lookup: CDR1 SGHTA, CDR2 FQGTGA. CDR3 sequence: CASSQTGAVGNEQFF. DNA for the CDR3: TGTGCCAGCAGCCAGACAGGGGCCGTAGGAAATGAGCAGTTCTTC.

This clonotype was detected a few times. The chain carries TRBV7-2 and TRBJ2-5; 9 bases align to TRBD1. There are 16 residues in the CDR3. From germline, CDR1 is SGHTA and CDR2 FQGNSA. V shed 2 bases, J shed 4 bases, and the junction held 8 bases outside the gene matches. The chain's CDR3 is CASSLIAGQGLETQYF. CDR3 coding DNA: TGTGCCAGCAGCTTAATTGCCGGACAGGGGCTAGAGACCCAGTACTTC. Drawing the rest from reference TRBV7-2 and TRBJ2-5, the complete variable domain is GAGVSQSPSNKVTEKGKDVELRCDPISGHTALYWYRQSLGQGLEFLIYFQGNSAPDKSGLPSDRFSAERTGGSVSTLTIQRTQQEDSAVYLCASSLIAGQGLETQYFGPGTRLLVL.

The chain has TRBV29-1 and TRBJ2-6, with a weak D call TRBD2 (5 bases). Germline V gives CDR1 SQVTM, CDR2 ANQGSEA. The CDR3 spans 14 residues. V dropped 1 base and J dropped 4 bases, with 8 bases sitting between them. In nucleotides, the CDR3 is TGCAGCGTTGAAGGAGGGAACGGGGCCAACGTCCTGACTTTC. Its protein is CSVEGGNGANVLTF.

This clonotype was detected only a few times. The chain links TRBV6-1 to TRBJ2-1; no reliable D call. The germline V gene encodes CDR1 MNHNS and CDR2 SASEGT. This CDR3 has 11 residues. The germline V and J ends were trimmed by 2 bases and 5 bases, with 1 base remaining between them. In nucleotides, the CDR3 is TGTGCCAGCAGTGAAAACAATGAGCAGTTCTTC. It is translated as CASSENNEQFF.

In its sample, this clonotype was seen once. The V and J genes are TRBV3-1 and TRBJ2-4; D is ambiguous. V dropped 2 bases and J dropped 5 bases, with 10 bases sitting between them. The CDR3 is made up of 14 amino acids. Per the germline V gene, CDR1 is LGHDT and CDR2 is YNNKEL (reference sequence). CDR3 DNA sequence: TGTGCCAGCAGCCAAAGGCGGCAACAAAACATTCAGTACTTC. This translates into CASSQRRQQNIQYF.

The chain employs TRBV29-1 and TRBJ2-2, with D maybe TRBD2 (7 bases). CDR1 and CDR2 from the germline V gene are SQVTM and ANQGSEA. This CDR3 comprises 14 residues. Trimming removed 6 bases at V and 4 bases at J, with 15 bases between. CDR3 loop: CSVPRGALTGELFF. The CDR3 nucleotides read TGCAGCGTCCCCCGGGGGGCGCTCACCGGGGAGCTGTTTTTT.

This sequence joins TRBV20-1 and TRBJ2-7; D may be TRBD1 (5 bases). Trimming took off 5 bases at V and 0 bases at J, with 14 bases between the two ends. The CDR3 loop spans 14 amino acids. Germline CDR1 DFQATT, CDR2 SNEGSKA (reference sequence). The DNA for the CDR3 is TGCAGTGCTCTTTGGACACCAACCTCCTACGAGCAGTACTTC. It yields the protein CSALWTPTSYEQYF.

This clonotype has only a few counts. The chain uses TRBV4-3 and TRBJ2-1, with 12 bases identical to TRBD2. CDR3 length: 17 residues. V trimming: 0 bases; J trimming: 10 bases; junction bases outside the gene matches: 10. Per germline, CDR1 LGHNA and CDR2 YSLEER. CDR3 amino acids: CASSQDRATSGRYEQFF. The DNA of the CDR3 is TGCGCCAGCAGCCAAGATAGGGCGACTAGCGGGAGATACGAGCAGTTCTTC.

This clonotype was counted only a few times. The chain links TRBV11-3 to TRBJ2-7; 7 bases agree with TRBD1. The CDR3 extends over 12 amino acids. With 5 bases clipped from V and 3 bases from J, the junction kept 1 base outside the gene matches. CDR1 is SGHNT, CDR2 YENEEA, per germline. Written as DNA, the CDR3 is TGTGCCAGCAGCCAGGGGGACTACGAGCAGTACTTC. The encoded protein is CASSQGDYEQYF.

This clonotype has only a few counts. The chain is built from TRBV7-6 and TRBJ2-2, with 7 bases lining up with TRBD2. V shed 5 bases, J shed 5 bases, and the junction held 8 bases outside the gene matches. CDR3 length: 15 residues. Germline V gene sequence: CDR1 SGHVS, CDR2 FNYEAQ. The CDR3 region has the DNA TGTGCCAGCAGCCCCAACTGGGGAGGGACCGGGGAGCTGTTTTTT. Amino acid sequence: CASSPNWGGTGELFF.

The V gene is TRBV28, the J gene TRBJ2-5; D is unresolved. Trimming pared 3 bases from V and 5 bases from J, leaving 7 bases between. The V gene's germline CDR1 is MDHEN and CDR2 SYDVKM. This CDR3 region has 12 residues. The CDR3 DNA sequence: TGTGCCAGCAGTTTGGCCTTGGAGACCCAGTACTTC. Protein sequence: CASSLALETQYF.